Following are 26 T cell receptor beta chains from one sample sequenced in a study of cytomegalovirus exposure and HLA in healthy donors. In the PCR, 60 Vbeta and 13 Jbeta primers were used. TCRdb's copy holds only in-frame clones and misses some; the assay was immunoSEQ multiplex PCR. The sample yields 100,000 to 120,000 clones, around 80% seen once. The sequenced sample was PBMCs. The receptors stem from a man aged 30 to 45 in good health and CMV-seropositive.

This chain connects TRBV11-3 to TRBJ1-6; D not resolved. Looked up from germline, CDR1 is SGHNT and CDR2 is YENEEA. CDR3 length: 15 amino acids. With 1 base removed from V and 3 bases from J, the gap between germline ends came to 7 bases. The chain's CDR3 is CASSLVEGYNSPLHF. DNA for the CDR3: TGTGCCAGCAGCTTAGTGGAGGGCTATAATTCACCCCTCCACTTT.

V is TRBV19 and J is TRBJ2-2, with 11 bases fitting TRBD1. CDR3 length equals 15 residues. CDR1 is LNHDA, CDR2 SQIVND, per germline (reference sequence). The V gene end was trimmed by 5 bases and the J gene end by 4 bases; junction bases not matched to a gene: 3. The CDR3 coding sequence is TGTGCCAGTAGTTGGACAGGGGGCGGCACCGGGGAGCTGTTTTTT. It specifies CASSWTGGGTGELFF.

CDR3 nucleotide sequence: TGTGCCTGGAGTCCGCGGGACTCGGGGAATTCACCCCTCCACTTT. Protein product: CAWSPRDSGNSPLHF. The J gene is TRBJ1-6, the V gene TRBV30, with D perhaps matching TRBD1 (5 bases). From germline, CDR1 is GTSNPN and CDR2 SVGIG (reference sequence). Trimming removed 2 bases at V and 7 bases at J, with 15 bases between. This CDR3 spans 15 amino acids.

The chain joins TRBV7-3 to TRBJ2-6, with a possible D match to TRBD1 (6 bases). Deletions cut 2 bases from V and 0 bases from J, with 20 bases between. Germline CDR1 SGHTA, CDR2 FQGTGA. CDR3 length equals 20 residues. Written as DNA, the CDR3 is TGTGCCAGCAGCTTAGGTAGTATGGGCAGGGGCTACTCTGGGGCCAACGTCCTGACTTTC. This gives the protein CASSLGSMGRGYSGANVLTF.

This chain joins TRBV6-5 and TRBJ2-7; 7 nucleotides line up with TRBD1. The CDR3 consists of 16 residues. V gave up 5 bases and J gave up 4 bases; unmatched junction bases: 14. Germline V lookup: CDR1 MNHEY, CDR2 SVGAGI. This CDR3 reads CASSNFRTTGRYEQYF. CDR3 coding DNA: TGTGCCAGCAGTAACTTCCGGACGACAGGGCGGTACGAGCAGTACTTC.

This chain uses TRBV19 with TRBJ1-5; TRBD1 might be the D (5 bases). Trimming took off 6 bases at V and 0 bases at J, with 15 bases between the two ends. Per germline, CDR1 LNHDA and CDR2 SQIVND (reference sequence). The CDR3 totals 16 residues. CDR3 nucleotide sequence: TGTGCCAGTAGCGTTGGAGGGGATTATAGCAATCAGCCCCAGCATTTT. Translating gives CASSVGGDYSNQPQHF.

The chain recombines TRBV5-1 with TRBJ2-2, with TRBD1 identical over 10 bases. Germline lookup yields CDR1 SGHRS and CDR2 YFSETQ. Trimming cost V 3 bases and J 3 bases; bases outside gene matches: 5. CDR3 length: 16 amino acids. CDR3 coding DNA: TGCGCCAGCAGCTGGACAGGGGGACTGGACACCGGGGAGCTGTTTTTT. It specifies CASSWTGGLDTGELFF.

The rearrangement links TRBV5-3 to TRBJ2-1; 8 positions match TRBD2. TRBV5-3 is marked as an open reading frame, function uncertain. This CDR3 is 16 amino acids long. Trimming took 0 bases from V and 8 from J; bases not matched to a gene: 10. Here the CDR3 reads CARSLAGGPLWHEQFF. The CDR3 DNA follows: TGTGCCAGAAGCTTGGCGGGGGGGCCGTTGTGGCATGAGCAGTTCTTC.

This clone was seen just once. The chain uses TRBV7-2 and TRBJ2-3; TRBD2 matches at 7 bases. This CDR3 region has 15 residues. The germline gives CDR1 SGHTA, CDR2 FQGNSA. The V gene end was trimmed by 5 bases and the J gene end by 5 bases; junction bases not matched to a gene: 10. CDR3 bases: TGTGCCAGCAGCGTCGGACTAGTGCTTGGAGATACGCAGTATTTT. Translating gives CASSVGLVLGDTQYF.

The chain is built from TRBV5-6 and TRBJ2-7; D not resolved. Trimming left V 3 bases short and J 0 bases short, with 10 bases between. This CDR3 spans 14 amino acids. Looked up from germline, CDR1 is SGHDT and CDR2 is YYEEEE. CDR3 loop: CASSSWFSSYEQYF. CDR3 coding DNA: TGTGCCAGCAGCTCATGGTTCAGCTCCTACGAGCAGTACTTC.

The chain employs TRBV7-3 and TRBJ2-1; maybe TRBD1 (6 bases). This CDR3 has 14 residues. Trimming pared 5 bases from V and 3 bases from J, leaving 11 bases between. The V gene's germline CDR1 is SGHTA and CDR2 FQGTGA. CDR3 nucleotides: TGTGCCAGCAGCCCACAGGGTAGCTACAATGAGCAGTTCTTC. Translation gives CASSPQGSYNEQFF.

V is TRBV28 and J is TRBJ2-7; tentative D call: TRBD2 (6 bases). The CDR3 is 13 amino acids. V lost 3 bases, J lost 5 bases, and 11 bases lay in between. The V gene's germline CDR1 is MDHEN and CDR2 SYDVKM. The CDR3 protein is CASSFRGSNEQYF. The CDR3 nucleotides read TGTGCCAGCAGTTTTCGGGGGTCCAACGAGCAGTACTTC.

The chain carries TRBV4-3 and TRBJ2-1; possible D gene TRBD1, 6 bases. With 0 bases removed from V and 8 bases from J, the gap between germline ends came to 14 bases. CDR3 length: 15 residues. CDR1 and CDR2 from the germline V gene are LGHNA and YSLEER. DNA of the CDR3: TGCGCCAGCAGCCAAGATGCCTGGGGGCAAGATGAGCAGTTCTTC. This codes for CASSQDAWGQDEQFF.

The CDR3 DNA is TGCGCCAGCAGCTTGGTCGTCCGTACTAGCACAGATACGCAGTATTTT. Translated: CASSLVVRTSTDTQYF. The chain uses TRBV5-1 and TRBJ2-3, with D unclear. Germline V gene data show CDR1 as SGHRS and CDR2 as YFSETQ. CDR3 length: 16 amino acids. V was pared by 0 bases and J by 0 bases, with 11 bases between.

V gene TRBV9 combines with J gene TRBJ1-2; D is unclear. The CDR3 extends over 14 amino acids. V lost 0 bases and J lost 5, with 11 bases in between. Germline V gene data show CDR1 as SGDLS and CDR2 as YYNGEE. The CDR3 DNA reads as TGTGCCAGCAGCGTAGACCAGTTATCTTATGGCTACACCTTC. Amino acid sequence: CASSVDQLSYGYTF.

The V gene is TRBV4-2, the J gene TRBJ2-5; D is uncertain. The germline CDR1 and CDR2 sequences are LGHNA and YNFKEQ. The CDR3 extends over 14 amino acids. Trimming removed 0 bases at V and 2 bases at J, with 7 bases between. The CDR3 loop reads CASSQERMQETQYF. CDR3 in DNA: TGTGCCAGCAGCCAAGAGAGGATGCAAGAGACCCAGTACTTC.

The chain recombines TRBV12-1 with TRBJ1-6; the table's D call of TRBD1 was not tested on the DNA. TRBV12-1 has pseudogene status. The CDR3 extends over 20 amino acids. CDR3 loop: CASSTTGTGVGRSYNSPLHF. In DNA, the CDR3 is TGTGCCAGCAGCACCACCGGGACAGGGGTGGGTCGCTCCTATAATTCACCCCTCCACTTT.

V usage is TRBV4-2 and J usage is TRBJ1-6, with 10 bases that match TRBD1. Germline CDR1 and CDR2: LGHNA and YNFKEQ. The CDR3 covers 19 residues. With 0 bases clipped from V and 6 bases from J, the junction kept 11 bases outside the gene matches. CDR3 bases: TGTGCCAGCAGCCAAGATAGGACAGGGGGATTCATTAGTAATTCACCCCTCCACTTT. Translation: CASSQDRTGGFISNSPLHF.

In nucleotides, the CDR3 is TGTGCCAGCAGGATTAGCGGGGGGGCCTTGGAAACGCAGTATTTT. Its protein is CASRISGGALETQYF. The V and J genes are TRBV2 and TRBJ2-3, with 11 nucleotides matching TRBD2. Germline V gene sequence: CDR1 SNHLY, CDR2 FYNNEI. The CDR3 length is 15 residues. The V segment lost 6 bases and the J segment 9 bases; nucleotides outside the gene matches: 11.

Comment on this clone: A read error may produce the germline difference seen at one junction end. V usage is TRBV7-9 and J usage is TRBJ1-5; D uncertain. The CDR3 is 13 amino acids. Germline V gives CDR1 SEHNR, CDR2 FQNEAQ (reference sequence). The CDR3 coding sequence is TGTTCCAGCAGCTTTGGAGTAAATCAGCCCCAGCATTTT. Translated, it gives CSSSFGVNQPQHF.

This chain connects TRBV23-1 to TRBJ2-4; D remains unclear. TRBV23-1 is flagged as an ORF with uncertain function. V lost 6 bases to trimming and J lost 9 bases, with 21 bases between them. This CDR3 is 15 amino acids long. This CDR3 reads CASSPTRPHMGIQYF. CDR3 DNA sequence: TGCGCCAGCAGCCCGACACGGCCACACATGGGCATTCAGTACTTC.

V is TRBV4-1 and J is TRBJ2-1; tentative D call: TRBD1 (5 bases). V shed 1 base and J shed 7 bases, with 8 bases lying between them. The CDR3 consists of 13 residues. Germline assignment: CDR1 MGHRA and CDR2 YSYEKL. The CDR3 DNA sequence: TGCGCCAGCAGCCAAGGGTACAGGAATGAGCAGTTCTTC. Translated, it gives CASSQGYRNEQFF.

The chain joins TRBV19 to TRBJ1-1; 8 positions match TRBD1. The V segment lost 6 bases and the J segment 10 bases; nucleotides outside the gene matches: 7. The CDR3 consists of 12 residues. CDR1 LNHDA and CDR2 SQIVND come from the germline V gene (reference sequence). The CDR3 protein is CASRGPGQGAFF. The CDR3 region has the DNA TGTGCCAGTAGAGGACCAGGACAGGGAGCTTTCTTT.

This clone was found once. The chain combines TRBV2 with TRBJ1-2; TRBD1 matches at 8 bases. CDR3 length: 15 residues. The germline CDR1 and CDR2 sequences are SNHLY and FYNNEI. Trimming cost V 4 bases and J 3 bases; bases outside gene matches: 7. CDR3 nucleotides: TGTGCCAGCAGTGTGGGCAGGGGGCTGGACTATGGCTACACCTTC. It encodes CASSVGRGLDYGYTF. Based on the CDR3 plus reference TRBV2 and TRBJ1-2, the full variable domain is EPEVTQTPSHQVTQMGQEVILRCVPISNHLYFYWYRQILGQKVEFLVSFYNNEISEKSEIFDDQFSVERPDGSNFTLKIRSTKLEDSAMYFCASSVGRGLDYGYTFGSGTRLTVV.

The chain carries TRBV4-3 and TRBJ2-1; D is perhaps TRBD2 (6 bases). Looked up from germline, CDR1 is LGHNA and CDR2 is YSLEER. The CDR3 is 15 amino acids. V was trimmed by 6 bases and J by 0 bases, leaving 12 bases between them. CDR3 residues: CASSRDSSSYNEQFF. The CDR3 DNA reads TGCGCCAGCAGTCGGGACTCAAGCTCCTACAATGAGCAGTTCTTC.

The chain is built from TRBV5-1 and TRBJ2-2, with unresolved D. In germline, CDR1 is SGHRS, CDR2 YFSETQ. This CDR3 has 16 amino acids. V dropped 3 bases and J dropped 1 base, with 13 bases sitting between them. In DNA form, the CDR3 reads TGCGCCAGCAGCTCACAGACCTCACTGAACACCGGGGAGCTGTTTTTT. Translating gives CASSSQTSLNTGELFF.